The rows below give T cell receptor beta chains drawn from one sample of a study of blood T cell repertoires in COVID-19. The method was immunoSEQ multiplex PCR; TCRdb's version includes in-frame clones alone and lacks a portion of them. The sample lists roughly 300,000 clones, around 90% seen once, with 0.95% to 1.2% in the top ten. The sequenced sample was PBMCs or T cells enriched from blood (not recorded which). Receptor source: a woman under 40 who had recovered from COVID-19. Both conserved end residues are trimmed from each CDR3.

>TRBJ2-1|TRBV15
ATSRGLAGAGNEQF
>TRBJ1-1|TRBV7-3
ASSLTGGTEAF
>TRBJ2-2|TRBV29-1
SGGQSNTGELF
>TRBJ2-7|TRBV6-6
ASTQDSLGTYEQY
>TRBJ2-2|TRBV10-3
AISEERAGVANTGELF
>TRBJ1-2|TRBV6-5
ASSYSDNNYGYT
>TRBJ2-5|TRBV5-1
ASSLYSTEETQY
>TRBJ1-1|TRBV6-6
ASSRKDRAINTEAF
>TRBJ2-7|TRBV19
ASRPQDRSSYEQY
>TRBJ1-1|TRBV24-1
ATREGSNTEAF
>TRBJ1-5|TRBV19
ASSSNSLLIGQPQH
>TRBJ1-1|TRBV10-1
ASQAGLNTEAF